Below are 32 T cell receptor beta chains sequenced from a single sample in a study of spatial heterogeneity in lung cancer. Whole-study findings and limits: The number of expanded tumor alpha and beta chains correlated with mutation number.

Their specific antigens are unknown. Regarding time point: sample taken at primary tumor resection. MiXCR was run by TCRdb on the 5' RACE reads, yielding one entry per CDR3 protein. The sample holds roughly 17,000 distinct CDR3 sequences; about 6.5% are singletons and the top ten take around 19%. Sample: lung tumor tissue, taken at surgery. All receptors derive from a female donor with early-stage non-small cell lung cancer.

This clonotype was counted at least ten times. The chain has TRBV5-6 and TRBJ2-5, with 7 bases fitting TRBD2. Unmatched junction bases numbered 17, after V lost 4 bases and J lost 5 bases. CDR3 length: 17 residues. In germline, CDR1 is SGHDT, CDR2 YYEEEE. In DNA, the CDR3 is TGTGCCAGCAGCCTCTATAGTAGCGGGCGGTGGAGGGAGACCCAGTACTTC. Its translation: CASSLYSSGRWRETQYF.

This clonotype was counted a few times. The gene calls are TRBV11-2 and TRBJ1-1; D is undetermined. Germline V lookup: CDR1 SGHAT, CDR2 FQNNGV. Trimming stripped 5 bases from V and 7 bases from J, with 11 bases between. The CDR3 totals 12 residues. CDR3 region: CASSPTSREAFF. The CDR3 DNA sequence: TGTGCCAGCAGCCCCACCTCACGTGAAGCTTTCTTT.

V usage is TRBV7-2 and J usage is TRBJ2-3, with no clear D. The CDR3 runs to 13 residues. The V gene lost 5 bases and the J gene lost 1 base, with 7 bases spanning the gap. CDR1 is SGHTA and CDR2 is FQGNSA in the germline V gene. As DNA, the CDR3 is TGTGCCAGCAGCATGGATCGCACAGATACGCAGTATTTT. This gives the protein CASSMDRTDTQYF.

The chain has TRBV6-1 and TRBJ2-3; D may be TRBD2 (6 bases). This CDR3 has 15 amino acids. CDR1 is MNHNS, CDR2 SASEGT, per germline. With 3 bases removed from V and 2 bases from J, the gap between germline ends came to 12 bases. CDR3 nucleotide sequence: TGTGCCAGCAGTGATCACAGGACTAACACAGATACGCAGTATTTT. Protein: CASSDHRTNTDTQYF.

The chain employs TRBV20-1 and TRBJ2-7; tentatively, D is TRBD1 or TRBD2 (5 bases each). The CDR3 is 13 residues long. CDR1 and CDR2 (germline): DFQATT, SNEGSKA (reference sequence). The V gene lost 7 bases and the J gene lost 7 bases, with 20 bases spanning the gap. DNA for the CDR3: TGCAGTGTTGCAGACCGGGACCCGGGGGAGCAGTACTTC. Translation gives CSVADRDPGEQYF.

This clonotype was counted many times. The genes are TRBV6-5 and TRBJ2-3; D is possibly TRBD1 or TRBD2 (5 bases each). Germline values: CDR1 MNHEY, CDR2 SVGAGI. V lost 8 bases and J lost 0, with 15 bases in between. The CDR3 totals 15 residues. The CDR3 protein is CASLLRGASTDTQYF. CDR3 DNA sequence: TGTGCCAGCCTCCTCAGAGGGGCGAGCACAGATACGCAGTATTTT.

There are many counts of this clonotype. The chain has TRBV4-2 and TRBJ1-1, with D unresolved. With 0 bases removed from V and 6 bases from J, the gap between germline ends came to 17 bases. Germline V gene sequence: CDR1 LGHNA, CDR2 YNFKEQ. CDR3 size: 16 residues. CDR3 loop: CASSQERISGVAEAFF. The CDR3 DNA is TGTGCCAGCAGCCAAGAAAGAATTTCAGGTGTAGCTGAAGCTTTCTTT.

This clonotype was recorded at least ten times. This chain joins TRBV24-1 and TRBJ2-3; 10 bases map to TRBD1. CDR1 and CDR2 (germline): KGHDR, SFDVKD. This CDR3 is 15 amino acids long. The J segment lost 5 bases and the V segment lost 1 base, leaving 2 bases of the junction unmatched. The CDR3 protein is CATSDFGTGEDTQYF. DNA of the CDR3: TGTGCCACCAGTGATTTCGGGACAGGGGAAGATACGCAGTATTTT.

This clonotype rates as medium-sized. The chain links TRBV6-5 to TRBJ2-3; 12 bases align to TRBD2. Germline CDR1 reads MNHEY; CDR2 reads SVGAGI. CDR3 length: 14 residues. The J segment lost 6 bases and the V segment lost 5 bases, leaving 3 bases of the junction unmatched. The CDR3 is CASSPGTSGDTQYF. CDR3 nucleotides: TGTGCCAGCAGTCCCGGGACTAGCGGGGATACGCAGTATTTT.

This clonotype was counted between two and nine times. V usage is TRBV5-1 and J usage is TRBJ2-5; perhaps TRBD2 as D (6 bases). V lost 1 base and J 1 base, leaving 8 bases between the germline ends. Germline-derived CDR1 and CDR2 are SGHRS and YFSETQ. The CDR3 runs 14 residues. CDR3 coding DNA: TGCGCCAGCAGCTTGATGGGGGGCCAAGAGACCCAGTACTTC. This sequence encodes CASSLMGGQETQYF.

This clonotype came up many times. V and J are TRBV20-1 and TRBJ2-1, with a tentative D call TRBD2 (6 bases). Germline-derived CDR1 and CDR2 are DFQATT and SNEGSKA (reference sequence). V lost 5 bases and J 7 bases, leaving 21 bases between the germline ends. CDR3 length: 15 amino acids. The CDR3 DNA reads as TGCAGTGCTGGGCCTGCCCGAGCGGGCAATAATGAGCAGTTCTTC. As protein: CSAGPARAGNNEQFF.

The rearrangement joins TRBV9 to TRBJ2-5, with 8 nucleotides matching TRBD2. Germline V CDR1 and CDR2: SGDLS, YYNGEE. J lost 4 bases, V lost 1 base, and 12 bases had no gene match. This CDR3 has 17 residues. The CDR3 region is CASSVTQLAVGVETQYF. CDR3 sequence (DNA): TGTGCCAGCAGCGTAACCCAACTAGCGGTGGGGGTAGAGACCCAGTACTTC.

This clonotype was seen repeatedly, ten times or more. This rearrangement joins TRBV20-1 to TRBJ1-1, with 7 bases aligning to TRBD1. Germline-derived CDR1 and CDR2 are DFQATT and SNEGSKA (reference sequence). The CDR3 contains 14 residues. V was pared by 6 bases and J by 10 bases, with 17 bases of the junction left unmatched. The CDR3 loop reads CSALSDRLLRVAFF. In DNA form, the CDR3 reads TGCAGTGCGCTCTCGGACAGGTTACTAAGGGTAGCTTTCTTT.

The chain has TRBV5-1 and TRBJ2-7, with D perhaps matching TRBD2 (5 bases). Germline CDR1 SGHRS, CDR2 YFSETQ. The CDR3 contains 16 residues. V shed 0 bases and J shed 0 bases, with 13 bases lying between them. The CDR3 bases are TGCGCCAGCAGCTTGGGAGGACCCACTAGCTCCTACGAGCAGTACTTC. This translates into CASSLGGPTSSYEQYF.

At least ten counts were recorded for this clonotype. The rearrangement joins TRBV6-5 to TRBJ1-6, with 9 bases that match TRBD1. J gave up 10 bases and V 6 bases, and 7 bases lay outside the gene matches. This CDR3 is 14 amino acids long. Germline lookup yields CDR1 MNHEY and CDR2 SVGAGI. CDR3 in amino acids: CASRPTGGTSPLHF. The CDR3 coding sequence is TGTGCCAGCAGGCCGACAGGGGGTACCTCACCCCTCCACTTT.

The V and J genes are TRBV5-1 and TRBJ2-3; 7 bases are a match to TRBD2. The J segment lost 2 bases and the V segment lost 1 base, leaving 7 bases of the junction unmatched. The CDR3 contains 16 residues. Germline V gene data show CDR1 as SGHRS and CDR2 as YFSETQ. This CDR3 is CASSLHASGNTDTQYF. The CDR3 bases are TGCGCCAGCAGCTTGCACGCTAGCGGAAACACAGATACGCAGTATTTT.

This clonotype appeared many times. The rearrangement uses TRBV5-4 and TRBJ2-5; no firm D call. V was trimmed by 1 base and J by 2 bases, leaving 3 bases between them. This CDR3 spans 12 amino acids. Germline CDR1 is SGHNT and CDR2 is YYREEE (reference sequence). The DNA for the CDR3 is TGTGCCAGCAGCTTGAGTCAAGAGACCCAGTACTTC. Translation gives CASSLSQETQYF.

This clonotype was counted ten times or more. The chain joins TRBV18 to TRBJ1-2; D uncertain. The CDR3 has 13 residues. The germline V gene encodes CDR1 KGHSH and CDR2 LQKENI. V was pared by 1 base and J by 5 bases, with 8 bases between. The CDR3 region is CASSPLAEYGYTF. The CDR3 DNA reads TGTGCCAGCTCACCACTGGCAGAATATGGCTACACCTTC.

This clonotype was observed many times. The CDR3 protein is CASSPNGGYAEAFF. The CDR3 nucleotides read TGTGCCAGCAGCCCTAATGGAGGGTACGCTGAAGCTTTCTTT. The rearrangement links TRBV7-2 to TRBJ1-1; no reliable D call. CDR3 length: 14 residues. V shed 5 bases and J shed 6 bases, with 16 bases lying between them. Germline CDR1 reads SGHTA; CDR2 reads FQGNSA.

This chain joins TRBV7-6 and TRBJ1-3; D is unclear. The germline V gene encodes CDR1 SGHVS and CDR2 FNYEAQ. The CDR3 length is 19 residues. Trimming shortened V by 1 base and J by 0 bases, and 19 bases separated the two germline ends. The CDR3 nucleotides are TGTGCCAGCAGCTTAGTGGTTATTGGGAGTCTAAGCTCTGGAAACACCATATATTTT. Amino acid sequence: CASSLVVIGSLSSGNTIYF. The full variable domain, its missing parts supplied by reference TRBV7-6 and TRBJ1-3, is GAGVSQSPRYKVTKRGQDVALRCDPISGHVSLYWYRQALGQGPEFLTYFNYEAQQDKSGLPNDRFSAERPEGSISTLTIQRTEQRDSAMYRCASSLVVIGSLSSGNTIYFGEGSWLTVV.

Many counts were recorded for this clonotype. The V call is TRBV20-1, the J call TRBJ2-3; the D gene is possibly TRBD2 (5 bases). The CDR3 length is 13 residues. The ends were cut back, 5 bases at V and 6 bases at J, with 15 bases in the middle. Germline V CDR1 and CDR2: DFQATT, SNEGSKA (reference sequence). CDR3 in amino acids: CSAAPGGTDTQYF. In DNA, the CDR3 is TGCAGTGCTGCCCCCGGAGGTACGGATACGCAGTATTTT.

The chain carries TRBV28 and TRBJ1-5; D not certain. V was trimmed by 7 bases and J by 1 base, leaving 11 bases between them. This CDR3 contains 14 residues. Germline V gene sequence: CDR1 MDHEN, CDR2 SYDVKM. The CDR3 spells CASIRGGSNQPQHF. In nucleotides, the CDR3 is TGTGCCAGCATCCGGGGTGGAAGCAATCAGCCCCAGCATTTT.

J is TRBJ2-2 and V is TRBV20-1; no clear D. Deletions cut 5 bases from V and 3 bases from J, with 4 bases between. Germline V gene sequence: CDR1 DFQATT, CDR2 SNEGSKA (reference sequence). CDR3 length equals 11 residues. In DNA, the CDR3 is TGCAGTGCTCGGGACACCGGGGAGCTGTTTTTT. This codes for CSARDTGELFF.

This clonotype occurred many times. The chain recombines TRBV5-1 with TRBJ2-3; D gene ambiguous. The ends were cut back, 0 bases at V and 6 bases at J, with 8 bases in the middle. The germline gives CDR1 SGHRS, CDR2 YFSETQ. The CDR3 has 13 residues. As DNA, the CDR3 is TGCGCCAGCAGCTTGGGGCCCGGCGATACGCAGTATTTT. Protein sequence: CASSLGPGDTQYF.

Ten or more counts support this clonotype. The rearrangement links TRBV7-3 to TRBJ2-1; either TRBD1 or TRBD2 may fit D (5 bases each). The CDR3 is made up of 16 amino acids. Trimming removed 5 bases from V and 6 bases from J, with 20 bases in between. Germline V CDR1 and CDR2: SGHTA, FQGTGA. The CDR3 nucleotides read TGTGCCAGCAGCCCCTCCGGGACGACAACACGCAATGAGCAGTTCTTC. Translating it yields CASSPSGTTTRNEQFF.

This clonotype showed up just a few times. The V gene is TRBV9, the J gene TRBJ2-1; the D gene is possibly TRBD2 (6 bases). Between the trimmed V and J ends, which lost 2 bases and 3 bases, there was a span of 12 bases. Looked up from germline, CDR1 is SGDLS and CDR2 is YYNGEE. The CDR3 consists of 15 residues. The CDR3 reads CASSVRDSHYNEQFF. CDR3 DNA sequence: TGTGCCAGCAGCGTCCGGGACTCCCACTACAATGAGCAGTTCTTC.

This clonotype was seen many times. This rearrangement joins TRBV28 to TRBJ2-7; 9 nucleotides match TRBD2. Germline CDR1 is MDHEN and CDR2 is SYDVKM. Trimming at V came to 4 bases and at J to 8 bases, leaving 18 bases not matched to a gene. The CDR3 runs 17 residues. The CDR3 DNA sequence: TGTGCCAGCAGTTCCCCTATTGATAGCGGGGGTACAGCGAAGCAGTACTTC. This encodes CASSSPIDSGGTAKQYF. Using reference TRBV28 and TRBJ2-7 for the parts outside the CDR3, the full variable domain is DVKVTQSSRYLVKRTGEKVFLECVQDMDHENMFWYRQDPGLGLRLIYFSYDVKMKEKGDIPEGYSVSREKKERFSLILESASTNQTSMYLCASSSPIDSGGTAKQYFGPGTRLTVT.

This clonotype was detected a few times. V usage is TRBV5-6 and J usage is TRBJ1-1, with 12 nucleotides matching TRBD1. CDR3 length: 14 residues. The junction had 3 bases not matched to a gene; V was cut back by 3 bases and J by 6 bases. The germline CDR1 and CDR2 sequences are SGHDT and YYEEEE. This CDR3 reads CASSSRDRGPEAFF. CDR3 DNA sequence: TGTGCCAGCAGCTCCCGGGACAGGGGGCCTGAAGCTTTCTTT.

This clonotype was recorded many times. The chain uses TRBV7-6 and TRBJ2-1; TRBD1 matches at 7 bases. CDR1 and CDR2 from the germline V gene are SGHVS and FNYEAQ. V lost 3 bases and J lost 10; bases outside the gene matches: 6. The CDR3 loop spans 13 amino acids. CDR3 sequence reads: CASSLYRGREQFF. The CDR3 DNA sequence: TGTGCCAGCAGCTTGTACAGGGGCCGGGAGCAGTTCTTC.

The rearrangement links TRBV9 to TRBJ2-7, with D uncertain. The CDR3 runs 13 residues. Trimming removed 1 base at V and 5 bases at J, with 10 bases between. Germline values: CDR1 SGDLS, CDR2 YYNGEE. The CDR3 nucleotides read TGTGCCAGCAGCGTAAGGAGCCACCACGAGCAGTACTTC. It is translated as CASSVRSHHEQYF.

By share, this clonotype counts as medium-sized. J is TRBJ2-2 and V is TRBV7-2; 7 bases map to TRBD1. CDR3 length: 14 amino acids. CDR1 is SGHTA and CDR2 is FQGNSA in the germline V gene. V was pared by 5 bases and J by 6 bases, with 6 bases of the junction left unmatched. CDR3 sequence: CASSPNRGAGELFF. CDR3 bases: TGTGCCAGCAGCCCCAACAGGGGAGCCGGGGAGCTGTTTTTT.

The rearrangement links TRBV27 to TRBJ1-2; perhaps TRBD1 as D (6 bases). The CDR3 has 13 amino acids. Germline assignment: CDR1 MNHEY and CDR2 SMNVEV (reference sequence). V was pared by 6 bases and J by 6 bases, with 14 bases between. The CDR3 is CASRPGTHHGYTF. DNA for the CDR3: TGTGCCAGCAGGCCTGGGACACACCATGGCTACACCTTC.